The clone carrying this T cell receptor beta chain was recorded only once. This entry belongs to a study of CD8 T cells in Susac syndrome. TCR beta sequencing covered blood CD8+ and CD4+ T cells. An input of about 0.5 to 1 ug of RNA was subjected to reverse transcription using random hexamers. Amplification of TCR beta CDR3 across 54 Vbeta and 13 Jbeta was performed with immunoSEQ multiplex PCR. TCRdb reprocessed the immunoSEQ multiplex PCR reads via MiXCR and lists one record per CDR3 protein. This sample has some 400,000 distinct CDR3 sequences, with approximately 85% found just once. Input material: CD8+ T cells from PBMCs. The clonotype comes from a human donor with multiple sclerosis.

The CDR3 protein is CATGEQEQFF. CDR3 DNA sequence: TGTGCCACGGGGGAGCAGGAGCAGTTCTTC. The V gene is TRBV2, the J gene TRBJ2-1, with D perhaps matching TRBD2 (6 bases). The CDR3 sequence is 10 residues long. Germline CDR1 is SNHLY and CDR2 is FYNNEI. Between the trimmed V and J ends, which lost 10 bases and 10 bases, there was a span of 11 bases.